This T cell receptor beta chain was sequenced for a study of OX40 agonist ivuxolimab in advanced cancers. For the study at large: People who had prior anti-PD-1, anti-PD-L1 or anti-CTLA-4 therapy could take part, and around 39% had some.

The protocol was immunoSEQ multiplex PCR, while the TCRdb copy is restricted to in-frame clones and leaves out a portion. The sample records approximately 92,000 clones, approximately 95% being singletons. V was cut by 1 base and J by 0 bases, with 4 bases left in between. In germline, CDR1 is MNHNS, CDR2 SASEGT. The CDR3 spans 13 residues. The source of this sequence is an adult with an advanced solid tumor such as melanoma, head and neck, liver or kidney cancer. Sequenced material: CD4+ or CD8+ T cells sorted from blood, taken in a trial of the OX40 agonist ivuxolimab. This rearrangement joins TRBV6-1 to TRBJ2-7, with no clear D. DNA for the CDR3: TGTGCCAGCAGTGAAGGGAACTCCTACGAGCAGTACTTC. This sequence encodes CASSEGNSYEQYF.